These 20 T cell receptor beta chains were sequenced from one sample in a study of shared clonotypes between healthy human individuals (dated by TCRdb to the early 2020s). Receptor amplification or capture employed the immunoSEQ multiplex PCR assay. TCRdb took over this immuneACCESS table, retaining in-frame rearrangements with V and J assigned. Such tables are incomplete; in checked studies, under half of the missing clones stem from an unresolved V gene, and the remainder is unexplained. The sample records some 680,000 clones, around four fifths of which are singletons. 1.5% to 2% of the sample is taken by the ten largest. The sample comprised memory CD4+ T cells sorted from blood. The label giving this sample's cell subset or site can be read as: CD45RA-negative fraction. The receptors here all came from a woman aged 30 to 39 in good health.

The chain links TRBV6-1 to TRBJ1-5; D is undetermined. Germline CDR1 MNHNS, CDR2 SASEGT. The length of the CDR3 is 15 residues. V was shortened by 7 bases and J by 0 bases, with 13 bases between the two germline ends. CDR3 bases: TGTGCCAGCATCGGTCAAGGGTATAGCAATCAGCCCCAGCATTTT. Translated: CASIGQGYSNQPQHF.

The chain joins TRBV2 to TRBJ2-7, with a weak D call TRBD2 (5 bases). CDR1 and CDR2 from the germline V gene are SNHLY and FYNNEI. The CDR3 extends over 13 amino acids. With 3 bases removed from V and 3 bases from J, the gap between germline ends came to 9 bases. This CDR3 reads CASSELEDYEQYF. CDR3 in DNA: TGTGCCAGCAGTGAGTTGGAGGACTACGAGCAGTACTTC.

This clone was observed a few times. This chain joins TRBV25-1 and TRBJ1-1; D is possibly TRBD1 (6 bases). V lost 3 bases and J lost 6, with 17 bases in between. CDR3 length: 15 amino acids. Germline assignment: CDR1 MGHDK and CDR2 SYGVNS. The DNA for the CDR3 is TGTGCCAGCAGTGACGAGACTACAGGGTTCGCTGAAGCTTTCTTT. Residues: CASSDETTGFAEAFF.

The chain uses TRBV7-2 and TRBJ1-5; possibly TRBD1 for D (5 bases). The CDR3 length is 13 residues. Germline V gives CDR1 SGHTA, CDR2 FQGNSA. Trimming removed 5 bases at V and 5 bases at J, with 10 bases between. CDR3 sequence reads: CASSRQWDQPQHF. DNA of the CDR3: TGTGCCAGCAGCCGACAGTGGGATCAGCCCCAGCATTTT.

The genes are TRBV28 and TRBJ1-5; 7 bases map to TRBD1. J lost 1 base, V lost 1 base, and 7 bases had no gene match. The CDR3 runs to 17 residues. Germline V lookup: CDR1 MDHEN, CDR2 SYDVKM. CDR3 amino acids: CASSLSTGVGSNQPQHF. The CDR3 coding sequence is TGTGCCAGCAGTTTATCTACAGGGGTCGGGAGCAATCAGCCCCAGCATTTT. The variable domain in full, completed from reference TRBV28 and TRBJ1-5, reads DVKVTQSSRYLVKRTGEKVFLECVQDMDHENMFWYRQDPGLGLRLIYFSYDVKMKEKGDIPEGYSVSREKKERFSLILESASTNQTSMYLCASSLSTGVGSNQPQHFGDGTRLSIL.

V usage is TRBV5-1 and J usage is TRBJ2-2; TRBD1 might be the D (5 bases). Germline CDR1 SGHRS, CDR2 YFSETQ. V was cut by 5 bases and J by 2 bases, with 7 bases left in between. The CDR3 covers 13 residues. The CDR3 DNA follows: TGCGCCAGCAGAACAGGAAACACCGGGGAGCTGTTTTTT. Its protein product is CASRTGNTGELFF.

This clone was counted only a few times. The chain uses TRBV7-8 and TRBJ1-2; 9 bases are shared with TRBD1. Germline V gene sequence: CDR1 SGHVS, CDR2 FQNEAQ. CDR3 length: 15 residues. The V gene end was trimmed by 4 bases and the J gene end by 2 bases; junction bases not matched to a gene: 5. The CDR3 sequence: CASSSRTGANYGYTF. The CDR3 coding sequence is TGTGCCAGCAGCTCCCGGACAGGGGCGAACTATGGCTACACCTTC.

This rearrangement joins TRBV7-2 to TRBJ2-7; no clear D. V lost 1 base and J lost 1, with 17 bases in between. Germline lookup yields CDR1 SGHTA and CDR2 FQGNSA. CDR3 length equals 17 residues. CDR3 DNA sequence: TGTGCCAGCAGCTTAGGTCGCTCGTTGGTGGTTTCCTACGAGCAGTACTTC. It specifies CASSLGRSLVVSYEQYF.

The J gene is TRBJ1-1, the V gene TRBV27; TRBD1 matches 10 bases. After removal of 4 bases from V and 2 bases from J, the junction contained 13 bases not matched to a gene. This CDR3 is 18 amino acids long. In germline, CDR1 is MNHEY, CDR2 SMNVEV (reference sequence). The CDR3 reads CASSSRYRDRGQNTEAFF. CDR3 DNA sequence: TGTGCCAGCAGTTCCCGATACCGGGACAGGGGTCAAAACACTGAAGCTTTCTTT.

The V and J genes are TRBV9 and TRBJ2-1, with 8 bases that match TRBD1. Losses at the gene ends were 1 base for V and 7 bases for J; bases not matched to a gene: 7. This CDR3 is 15 amino acids long. Germline CDR1 is SGDLS and CDR2 is YYNGEE. CDR3 in DNA: TGTGCCAGCAGCGTAAGGTCAGGGGGCGGGAATGAGCAGTTCTTC. Translating it yields CASSVRSGGGNEQFF.

This clone was seen just once. This chain uses TRBV27 with TRBJ2-3, with D tentatively TRBD1 (6 bases). Germline V lookup: CDR1 MNHEY, CDR2 SMNVEV (reference sequence). This CDR3 has 15 residues. V lost 5 bases and J lost 0, with 12 bases in between. The CDR3 region is CASSPGQISTDTQYF. For the CDR3, the DNA is TGTGCCAGCAGTCCCGGACAGATAAGCACAGATACGCAGTATTTT.

V and J are TRBV29-1 and TRBJ1-4; 9 bases are shared with TRBD1. Trimming cost V 7 bases and J 6 bases; bases outside gene matches: 6. CDR3 length: 13 amino acids. Germline CDR1 SQVTM, CDR2 ANQGSEA. The CDR3 DNA reads TGCAGCGCTGAGGGACAGGGAGATGAAAAACTGTTTTTT. Its translation is CSAEGQGDEKLFF.

CDR3 in DNA: TGTGCCAGTAGTATAGGGGGATTTAACACTGAAGCTTTCTTT. Protein: CASSIGGFNTEAFF. This chain links TRBV19 with TRBJ1-1, with D unclear. Trimming took off 1 base at V and 2 bases at J, with 8 bases between the two ends. The CDR3 totals 14 residues. The germline V gene encodes CDR1 LNHDA and CDR2 SQIVND (reference sequence).

The J gene is TRBJ2-3, the V gene TRBV28; D is ambiguous. The germline V gene has CDR1 MDHEN and CDR2 SYDVKM. CDR3 length: 13 amino acids. V lost 7 bases and J lost 0, with 8 bases in between. The CDR3 nucleotides are TGTGCCAGCACCGGGCCCAGCACAGATACGCAGTATTTT. It codes for CASTGPSTDTQYF.

This sequence joins TRBV28 and TRBJ1-2; the D gene is possibly TRBD1 (5 bases). Trimming removed 5 bases at V and 5 bases at J, with 15 bases between. The length of the CDR3 is 14 residues. Per the germline V gene, CDR1 is MDHEN and CDR2 is SYDVKM. For the CDR3, the DNA is TGTGCCAGCAGTGATGGGGCAGACCTTTATGGCTACACCTTC. Its protein product is CASSDGADLYGYTF.

V is TRBV28 and J is TRBJ2-3; D is perhaps TRBD2 (6 bases). Germline values: CDR1 MDHEN, CDR2 SYDVKM. The CDR3 loop spans 11 amino acids. Deletions cut 6 bases from V and 9 bases from J, with 10 bases between. In DNA form, the CDR3 reads TGTGCCAGCAGGCTAGCGCGCACGCAGTATTTT. Encoded protein: CASRLARTQYF.

This clone was found once. V and J are TRBV28 and TRBJ2-5, with 7 bases fitting TRBD2. The trim removed 4 bases at V and 13 bases at J, leaving 6 bases unmatched. Looked up from germline, CDR1 is MDHEN and CDR2 is SYDVKM. CDR3 size: 11 residues. This CDR3 reads CASSSRGDGYF. Here the CDR3 DNA reads TGTGCCAGCAGTTCACGGGGGGACGGGTACTTC.

The V call is TRBV10-3, the J call TRBJ1-1; no clear D gene. Germline CDR1 and CDR2: ENHRY and SYGVKD. Trimming left V 3 bases short and J 1 base short, with 9 bases between. This CDR3 comprises 14 residues. The CDR3 coding sequence is TGTGCCATCAGTGATCCGGGAAGGAACACTGAAGCTTTCTTT. Its protein product is CAISDPGRNTEAFF.

V usage is TRBV18 and J usage is TRBJ1-5, with a possible D match to TRBD1 (6 bases). Trimming took off 0 bases at V and 6 bases at J, with 15 bases between the two ends. The CDR3 length is 16 residues. The V gene's germline CDR1 is KGHSH and CDR2 LQKENI. The CDR3 reads CASSPPGGRGIQPQHF. The CDR3 nucleotides are TGTGCCAGCTCACCACCGGGGGGTAGGGGGATTCAGCCCCAGCATTTT. Filled out from reference TRBV18 and TRBJ1-5, the complete variable domain reads NAGVMQNPRHLVRRRGQEARLRCSPMKGHSHVYWYRQLPEEGLKFMVYLQKENIIDESGMPKERFSAEFPKEGPSILRIQQVVRGDSAAYFCASSPPGGRGIQPQHFGDGTRLSIL.

The V gene is TRBV19, the J gene TRBJ1-5; a possible D gene is TRBD1 (5 bases). Between the trimmed V and J ends, which lost 3 bases and 6 bases, there was a span of 12 bases. From germline, CDR1 is LNHDA and CDR2 SQIVND (reference sequence). The CDR3 has 14 amino acids. The CDR3 DNA sequence: TGTGCCAGTAGTATGGTGGGGGTCGGTCAGCCCCAGCATTTT. It codes for CASSMVGVGQPQHF. Supplemented by reference TRBV19 and TRBJ1-5, the full variable domain reads DGGITQSPKYLFRKEGQNVTLSCEQNLNHDAMYWYRQDPGQGLRLIYYSQIVNDFQKGDIAEGYSVSREKKESFPLTVTSAQKNPTAFYLCASSMVGVGQPQHFGDGTRLSIL.